The clone carrying this TCR beta chain was detected many times. The source of the sample is a study of neurological immune-mediated disorders. Study overall: The study included around 34 multiple sclerosis patients, about 31 relapsing-remitting and 3 secondary progressive.

Synthesis of cDNA was performed by 5'RACE using 10-nucleotide random UMIs. Over 160 million TCR-beta sequences from 15-18 subjects were obtained in each sequencing run. From the 5' RACE reads, TCRdb called clonotypes with MiXCR, one entry per CDR3 protein. Here the sample spans around 55,000 distinct CDR3 sequences, about 4.2% being singletons. Sequenced: CD4+ T cells from blood. The sequence was obtained from a woman aged 35 to 49 with multiple sclerosis.

CDR3 residues: CASSLGGFTEAFF. The CDR3 DNA reads TGCGCCAGCAGCTTGGGGGGGTTCACTGAAGCTTTCTTT. The J gene is TRBJ1-1, the V gene TRBV5-1, with D possibly matching TRBD1 (5 bases). V lost 0 bases, J lost 4 bases, and 7 bases lay in between. Germline CDR1 and CDR2: SGHRS and YFSETQ. The length of the CDR3 is 13 residues. Using reference TRBV5-1 and TRBJ1-1 for the parts outside the CDR3, the full variable domain is KAGVTQTPRYLIKTRGQQVTLSCSPISGHRSVSWYQQTPGQGLQFLFEYFSETQRNKGNFPGRFSGRQFSNSRSEMNVSTLELGDSALYLCASSLGGFTEAFFGQGTRLTVV.